Listed below are T cell receptor beta chains from one sample, sequenced in a study of T cells after somatic rescue of genetic block. The method was immunoSEQ multiplex PCR; TCRdb's version includes in-frame clones alone and lacks a portion of them. The sample holds over 55,000 clones; about 91% are singletons and the top ten take around 3%. The specimen sequenced was peripheral blood mononuclear cells (PBMCs). These receptor sequences come from a man aged 35-49 years. Each CDR3 is given with its conserved first and last residue. D genes are given only for firm matches. Rows give clone size only sometimes, using once, few, many, or a class for an expanded clone.

CDR3nt | CDR3aa | j_gene | v_gene | abundance | d_gene
TGCGCCAGCAGCCTAGGACAGTACCCTAGCAATCAGCCCCAGCATTTT | CASSLGQYPSNQPQHF | TRBJ1-5 | TRBV4-3 | NA | NA
TGCGCCAGCAGCCAAGGTTCTCGGGCAGGGTCCTACGAGCAGTACTTC | CASSQGSRAGSYEQYF | TRBJ2-7 | TRBV4-1 | NA | NA
TGTGCCAGCTGGCGCAGGCCGAACACCGGGGAGCTGTTTTTT | CASWRRPNTGELFF | TRBJ2-2 | TRBV28 | NA | NA
TGCGCCAGCAGACTACCCACGGCAGAACTGTTTTTT | CASRLPTAELFF | TRBJ1-4 | TRBV10-1 | NA | NA
TGTGCCAGCAGCCCAGACGGGGAAAAAGAGACCCAGTACTTC | CASSPDGEKETQYF | TRBJ2-5 | TRBV13 | once | NA
TGTGCCAGTAGCAAAACAGGGTCCAGTGAAGCTTTCTTT | CASSKTGSSEAFF | TRBJ1-1 | TRBV19 | few | NA
TGTGCCAGCACTCGACTAGCGGGGGGCGTGGGTGAGCAGTTCTTC | CASTRLAGGVGEQFF | TRBJ2-1 | TRBV6-6 | NA | TRBD2
TGTGCCAGCAGCTTGGCTGGTAGCGGGAGCTACAATGAGCAGTTCTTC | CASSLAGSGSYNEQFF | TRBJ2-1 | TRBV5-4 | NA | TRBD2
TGTGCCAGCAGCGTACGCTCAATCCTAGCGGGGACCTACAATGAGCAGTTCTTC | CASSVRSILAGTYNEQFF | TRBJ2-1 | TRBV9 | NA | TRBD2
TGCAGTGCTAGAGACCAAGAGACCCAGTACTTC | CSARDQETQYF | TRBJ2-5 | TRBV20-1 | NA | NA
TGTGCCAGTAGTATTGCTAGCAATCAGCCCCAGCATTTT | CASSIASNQPQHF | TRBJ1-5 | TRBV19 | once | NA
TGTGCCAGCTCACGAGGGGTGACCGGGACAGCCTACAATGAGCAGTTCTTC | CASSRGVTGTAYNEQFF | TRBJ2-1 | TRBV18 | NA | TRBD1
TGTGCCAGCAGTTTGCCAGGGGTGAATCAGCCCCAGCATTTT | CASSLPGVNQPQHF | TRBJ1-5 | TRBV28 | NA | NA
TGTGCCAGCAGTACCCGGGGCACAGATACGCAGTATTTT | CASSTRGTDTQYF | TRBJ2-3 | TRBV27 | once | NA
TGCGCCAGCAGAGGGGGGGTGAGCTCACCCCTCCACTTT | CASRGGVSSPLHF | TRBJ1-6 | TRBV10-2 | NA | NA
TGTGCCAGCAGCTTCCAAGGACTAGCGGGAGACGCGGGGCAGTTCTTC | CASSFQGLAGDAGQFF | TRBJ2-1 | TRBV7-2 | NA | TRBD2
TGTGCCAGCAGAAAAAGGACTGAAGCTTTCTTT | CASRKRTEAFF | TRBJ1-1 | TRBV6-5 | NA | NA
TGTGCCACCAGCACTCCGGGGGGGGAAAGCTCCTACGAGCAGTACTTC | CATSTPGGESSYEQYF | TRBJ2-7 | TRBV15 | NA | TRBD2
TGTGCCATCAGTGGGAAGGGCACTGAAGCTTTCTTT | CAISGKGTEAFF | TRBJ1-1 | TRBV10-3 | NA | NA
TGTGCCAGCAGCTTAACGGCAGGAAAGGGTCCTTACGAGCAGTACTTC | CASSLTAGKGPYEQYF | TRBJ2-7 | TRBV7-9 | NA | NA
TGTGCCAGCAGTACCCGGGACAGCCCTTACGAGCAGTACTTC | CASSTRDSPYEQYF | TRBJ2-7 | TRBV6-5 | NA | TRBD1
TGTGCCAGCAGTGAGGAGGGGGGGCCCGAGACCCAGTACTTC | CASSEEGGPETQYF | TRBJ2-5 | TRBV2 | once | NA
TGTGCCAGCTCACCTCAACGGGGGCAGCAAGAGACCCAGTACTTC | CASSPQRGQQETQYF | TRBJ2-5 | TRBV18 | NA | NA
TGTGCCAGCAGCTTAGGTGGGACGGAGAACACCGGGGAGCTGTTTTTT | CASSLGGTENTGELFF | TRBJ2-2 | TRBV11-3 | NA | NA
TGCGCCAGCAGCTTGACAGTTTTTCGGAATCAGCCCCAGCATTTT | CASSLTVFRNQPQHF | TRBJ1-5 | TRBV5-1 | NA | NA
TGTGCCAGCAGCCCCTTGTCACTAGCGGGCACAGATACGCAGTATTTT | CASSPLSLAGTDTQYF | TRBJ2-3 | TRBV5-6 | NA | TRBD2
TGCGCCAGCAGCCAAGGTTGGGGGGCATCGCGTGAGCAGTTCTTC | CASSQGWGASREQFF | TRBJ2-1 | TRBV4-1 | NA | NA
TGTGCCAGCAGCTTGCTCCCAGCCCCCAGCGGGGAGCTGTTTTTT | CASSLLPAPSGELFF | TRBJ2-2 | TRBV5-5 | NA | NA
TGTGCCAGCAGCCCCACTCAGGGTATGAACACTGAAGCTTTCTTT | CASSPTQGMNTEAFF | TRBJ1-1 | TRBV7-2 | NA | NA
TGTGCCAGCAGCGCCTCCCGGGCCTTGAGGGAAAAACTGTTTTTT | CASSASRALREKLFF | TRBJ1-4 | TRBV7-8 | few | NA
TGCGCCAGCGGACAGGGGGCCCCTGGCTACACCTTC | CASGQGAPGYTF | TRBJ1-2 | TRBV5-1 | once | TRBD1
TGTGCCAGCAGCTCAGTCGGTCAGGGATACAATGAGCAGTTCTTC | CASSSVGQGYNEQFF | TRBJ2-1 | TRBV7-8 | NA | NA
TGTGCCAGCAGCGTTACTAGTTTGCCCTACAATGAGCAGTTCTTC | CASSVTSLPYNEQFF | TRBJ2-1 | TRBV9 | NA | NA
TGTGCCAGCAGCGTAGATCAGGGAAGTGAAAAACTGTTTTTT | CASSVDQGSEKLFF | TRBJ1-4 | TRBV9 | once | NA
TGTGCCAGCAGTGGCCATACGACAGGGGGCGATGAAAAACTGTTTTTT | CASSGHTTGGDEKLFF | TRBJ1-4 | TRBV6-1 | NA | TRBD1
TGTGCCACCAGCCGCGGGGGCGGCTATGGCTACACCTTC | CATSRGGGYGYTF | TRBJ1-2 | TRBV15 | NA | NA
TGTGCCAGCAGCCCAGGCCGGCCCACTGAAGCTTTCTTT | CASSPGRPTEAFF | TRBJ1-1 | TRBV7-9 | NA | NA
TGTGCCAGCAGCGCCAGTATGGACCGGCCCCAGCATTTT | CASSASMDRPQHF | TRBJ1-5 | TRBV5-6 | NA | NA
TGCGCCAGCAGCCAAGTCGGGTTAGCCAAAAACATTCAGTACTTC | CASSQVGLAKNIQYF | TRBJ2-4 | TRBV4-1 | NA | NA
TGCGCCAGCAGCTTGGAGGGGGACAGGGGGCAAGAGACCCAGTACTTC | CASSLEGDRGQETQYF | TRBJ2-5 | TRBV5-1 | once | TRBD1
TGTGCCAGCCGGGCAGGGCAGGGTCAGCCCCAGCATTTT | CASRAGQGQPQHF | TRBJ1-5 | TRBV6-5 | NA | NA
TGTGCCAGTAGTATAGGCAGGGTCAACTACGGGGCCAACGTCCTGACTTTC | CASSIGRVNYGANVLTF | TRBJ2-6 | TRBV19 | NA | NA
TGCGCCAGCAGCTTGGGTTCCGGAGGTCCAGATACGCAGTATTTT | CASSLGSGGPDTQYF | TRBJ2-3 | TRBV5-1 | NA | NA
TGTGCCAGCCAAACAGGGAACAATCAGCCCCAGCATTTT | CASQTGNNQPQHF | TRBJ1-5 | TRBV6-1 | few | NA
TGTGCCAGCAACCCCGCAGGGACAGCTAATGAAAAACTGTTTTTT | CASNPAGTANEKLFF | TRBJ1-4 | TRBV28 | NA | TRBD1
TGCGCCAGCAGTCCCGGCAACCCAGGGGATACGCAGTATTTT | CASSPGNPGDTQYF | TRBJ2-3 | TRBV10-1 | NA | NA
TGTGCCAGCAGTACTAGCGCGTCAGATACGCAGTATTTT | CASSTSASDTQYF | TRBJ2-3 | TRBV6-4 | NA | TRBD2
TGTGCCAGTAGTGAGGGACAGCGTACGCAGTATTTT | CASSEGQRTQYF | TRBJ2-3 | TRBV19 | NA | TRBD1
TGTGCCACCAGCAGAAACCGGGACGGTTCCTACGAGCAGTACTTC | CATSRNRDGSYEQYF | TRBJ2-7 | TRBV15 | NA | NA
TGTGCCAGCAGCCCATCGGGGGGCAATCAGCCCCAGCATTTT | CASSPSGGNQPQHF | TRBJ1-5 | TRBV21-1 | NA | NA
TGTGCCCCCTGGGACGCAGCCGGGGAGACCCAGTACTTC | CAPWDAAGETQYF | TRBJ2-5 | TRBV21-1 | NA | NA
TGTGCCAGCAGCGTAGGAGGCCGGACAGGGAGGGAAAAACTGTTTTTT | CASSVGGRTGREKLFF | TRBJ1-4 | TRBV9 | NA | TRBD1
TGTGCCAGCAGCTTGGCTATAGGCTCTGGAAACACCATATATTTT | CASSLAIGSGNTIYF | TRBJ1-3 | TRBV5-5 | NA | NA
TGTGCCAGCGGCTCAGGGGTGGGCTATGGCTACACCTTC | CASGSGVGYGYTF | TRBJ1-2 | TRBV27 | NA | NA
TGCAGCGTTGAATTAGGTCTGCTAGCGGGGGATCCTAGCACAGATACGCAGTATTTT | CSVELGLLAGDPSTDTQYF | TRBJ2-3 | TRBV29-1 | NA | TRBD2
TGTGCCAGCAGTGCGCGAACCGTACTAGCGGGGTACCAAGAGACCCAGTACTTC | CASSARTVLAGYQETQYF | TRBJ2-5 | TRBV28 | NA | TRBD2
TGTGCCAGCAGTTCACAGTCCTACAATGAGCAGTTCTTC | CASSSQSYNEQFF | TRBJ2-1 | TRBV7-6 | once | NA